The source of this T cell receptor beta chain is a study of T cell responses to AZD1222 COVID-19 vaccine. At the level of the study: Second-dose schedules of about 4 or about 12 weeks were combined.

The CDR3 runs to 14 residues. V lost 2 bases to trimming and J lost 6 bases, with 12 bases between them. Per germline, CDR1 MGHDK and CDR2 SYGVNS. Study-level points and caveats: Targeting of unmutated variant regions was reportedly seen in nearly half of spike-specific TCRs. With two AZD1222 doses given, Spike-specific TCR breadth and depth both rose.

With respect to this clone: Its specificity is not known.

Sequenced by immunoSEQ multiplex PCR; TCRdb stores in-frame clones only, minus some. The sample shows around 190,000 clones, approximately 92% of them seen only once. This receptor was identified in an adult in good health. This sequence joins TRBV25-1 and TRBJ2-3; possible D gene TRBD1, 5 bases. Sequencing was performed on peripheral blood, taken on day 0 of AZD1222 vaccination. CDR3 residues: CASSEEQAGDTQYF. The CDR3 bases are TGTGCCAGCAGTGAAGAACAGGCTGGCGATACGCAGTATTTT.